This T cell receptor beta chain was captured in a study of T cell repertoires in aging, cancer and after chemotherapy. The template was genomic DNA from peripheral blood, not RNA. This clonotype is medium-sized (0.01 to 0.1%) by share. Multiplex touch-down PCR with TRB-A/B primers amplified rearranged V-D-J TRB sequences. TCRdb independently ran MiXCR on the multiplex PCR reads; one entry per CDR3 protein. The table lists thousands of distinct CDR3 sequences, over 20% of them singletons. Germline CDR1 is SQVTM and CDR2 is ANQGSEA. CDR3 size: 13 residues. Trimming removed 6 bases from V and 2 bases from J, with 13 bases in between.

This chain uses TRBV29-1 with TRBJ1-1; possibly TRBD1 for D (6 bases). Material for sequencing was blood. This clonotype was obtained from a human donor with a blood cancer. The CDR3 region is CSVRGTTNTEAFF. The CDR3 coding sequence is TGCAGCGTCCGTGGGACAACAAACACTGAAGCTTTCTTT.